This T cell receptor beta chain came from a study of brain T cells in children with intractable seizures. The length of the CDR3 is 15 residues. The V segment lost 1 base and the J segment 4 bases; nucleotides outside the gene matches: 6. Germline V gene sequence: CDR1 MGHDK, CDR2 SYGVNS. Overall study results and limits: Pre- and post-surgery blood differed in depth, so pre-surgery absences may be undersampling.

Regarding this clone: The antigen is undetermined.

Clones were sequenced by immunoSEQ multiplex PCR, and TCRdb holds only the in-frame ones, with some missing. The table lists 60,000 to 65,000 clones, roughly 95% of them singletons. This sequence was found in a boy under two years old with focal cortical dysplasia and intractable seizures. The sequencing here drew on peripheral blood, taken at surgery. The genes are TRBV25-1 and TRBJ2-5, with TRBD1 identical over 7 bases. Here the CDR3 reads CASSESLAGGETQYF. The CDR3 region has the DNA TGTGCCAGCAGTGAATCTCTTGCAGGGGGAGAGACCCAGTACTTC.